Below, 19 T cell receptor beta chains from the same sample are listed, as sequenced in a study of ipilimumab plus nivolumab after autologous stem cell transplantation. Profiling relied on immunoSEQ multiplex PCR, and the TCRdb table lists in-frame clones only, not all of them. The table shows roughly 20,000 clones, with over 65% occurring only once. The sample consisted of PBMCs, taken in a trial of ipilimumab plus nivolumab as post-transplant consolidation. All receptors come from a male donor with diffuse large B-cell lymphoma.

The CDR3 coding sequence is TGTGCCAGCAGTGGCCCTACTAGCGGGGGGCCATTTCTTTACAATGAGCAGTTCTTC. It is translated as CASSGPTSGGPFLYNEQFF. J is TRBJ2-1 and V is TRBV2; 12 bases line up with TRBD2. This CDR3 contains 19 residues. V shed 4 bases and J 4 bases; nucleotides not matched to a gene: 14. Germline V gene sequence: CDR1 SNHLY, CDR2 FYNNEI.

This clone was detected a few times. The rearrangement links TRBV4-1 to TRBJ1-4; D possibly corresponds to TRBD1 (6 bases). V dropped 4 bases and J dropped 2 bases, with 14 bases sitting between them. The CDR3 extends over 16 amino acids. CDR1 MGHRA and CDR2 YSYEKL come from the germline V gene. CDR3 sequence: CASSPTGFGTNEKLFF. CDR3 DNA sequence: TGCGCCAGCAGCCCAACAGGGTTCGGGACTAATGAAAAACTGTTTTTT.

The sample holds one count of this clone. The rearrangement joins TRBV7-2 to TRBJ1-1, with D possibly being TRBD1 (5 bases). There are 15 residues in the CDR3. V shed 4 bases and J shed 0 bases, with 12 bases lying between them. CDR1 and CDR2 (germline): SGHTA, FQGNSA. In DNA form, the CDR3 reads TGTGCCAGCAGCTATACGCCAGGGATGAACACTGAAGCTTTCTTT. It translates to CASSYTPGMNTEAFF.

This clone was detected a few times. The rearrangement joins TRBV5-1 to TRBJ1-1; 8 bases match TRBD1. The CDR3 runs 15 residues. CDR1 and CDR2 from the germline V gene are SGHRS and YFSETQ. J was trimmed by 5 bases and V by 4 bases; bases with no gene match: 10. The CDR3 loop reads CASSRMEDRATEAFF. The CDR3 nucleotides read TGCGCCAGCAGCAGAATGGAGGACAGGGCTACTGAAGCTTTCTTT.

By share, this clone counts as medium-sized. The chain couples TRBV13 to TRBJ2-1; 7 nucleotides match TRBD1. The CDR3 contains 16 residues. In germline, CDR1 is PRHDT, CDR2 FYEKMQ (reference sequence). Trimming took 0 bases from V and 0 from J; bases not matched to a gene: 2. The CDR3 coding sequence is TGTGCCAGCAGCTTAGGCCGGGACAGCTCCTACAATGAGCAGTTCTTC. It translates to CASSLGRDSSYNEQFF.

CDR3 in DNA: TGTGCCAGCAGCGTAGGGGGACACCCCAACTATGGCTACACCTTC. Translated: CASSVGGHPNYGYTF. The chain uses TRBV9 and TRBJ1-2, with D perhaps TRBD1 (6 bases). CDR3 size: 15 residues. Germline lookup yields CDR1 SGDLS and CDR2 YYNGEE. The V end was cut by 0 bases, the J end by 2 bases, with 11 bases between.

The J gene is TRBJ1-2, the V gene TRBV28, with 7 bases that match TRBD1. This CDR3 contains 12 residues. Germline trimming cut 6 bases from V and 8 bases from J; bases unmatched to any gene: 6. Germline loops: CDR1 MDHEN, CDR2 SYDVKM. The CDR3 sequence: CASSGTVPGYTF. CDR3 sequence (DNA): TGTGCCAGCAGCGGGACAGTACCCGGCTACACCTTC.

The J gene is TRBJ2-5, the V gene TRBV12-5; either TRBD1 or TRBD2 may supply D (6 bases each). The V and J ends lost 3 bases and 3 bases respectively, with 17 bases between them. Germline assignment: CDR1 LGHNT and CDR2 FRNRAP. There are 16 residues in the CDR3. CDR3 DNA: TGTGCTAGTGGTTTAGGTAGGGGGGCTCCTGAAGAGACCCAGTACTTC. Amino acid sequence: CASGLGRGAPEETQYF.

The chain uses TRBV5-1 and TRBJ2-2; D is perhaps TRBD1 or TRBD2 (5 bases each). This CDR3 is 15 amino acids long. Trimming cost V 4 bases and J 4 bases, with 14 bases left between them. CDR1 is SGHRS, CDR2 YFSETQ, per germline. The CDR3 here is CASSGGPIPTGELFF. In DNA, the CDR3 is TGCGCCAGCAGCGGGGGACCGATCCCCACCGGGGAGCTGTTTTTT.

The chain couples TRBV5-1 to TRBJ2-7, with TRBD2 matching over 13 bases. The germline V gene encodes CDR1 SGHRS and CDR2 YFSETQ. J lost 0 bases, V lost 4 bases, and 10 bases had no gene match. The CDR3 extends over 18 amino acids. CDR3 DNA sequence: TGCGCCAGCAGCCCGGCTGGACTAGCGGGGGAACTCTCCTACGAGCAGTACTTC. This translates into CASSPAGLAGELSYEQYF.

The chain uses TRBV4-1 and TRBJ2-6, with 10 bases aligning to TRBD1. CDR3 length: 17 residues. Per germline, CDR1 MGHRA and CDR2 YSYEKL. With V trimmed by 4 bases and J by 0 bases, 3 bases remained unmatched. In DNA form, the CDR3 reads TGCGCCAGCAGCCTGACAGGGGGCCGCTCTGGGGCCAACGTCCTGACTTTC. Residues: CASSLTGGRSGANVLTF.

The rearrangement joins TRBV19 to TRBJ1-5, with D possibly being TRBD1 (6 bases). This CDR3 comprises 14 residues. Per the germline V gene, CDR1 is LNHDA and CDR2 is SQIVND (reference sequence). The V end was cut by 6 bases, the J end by 9 bases, with 18 bases between. CDR3 sequence reads: CASSQTGPSLPQHF. The CDR3 DNA reads TGTGCCAGTAGCCAAACAGGGCCCTCCTTGCCCCAGCATTTT.

The V call is TRBV30, the J call TRBJ2-1; 8 bases fit TRBD2. Trimming removed 0 bases from V and 6 bases from J; junction bases left unmatched: 4. The CDR3 is made up of 14 amino acids. Germline-derived CDR1 and CDR2 are GTSNPN and SVGIG (reference sequence). CDR3 in DNA: TGTGCCTGGAGTGTGGGACTAGTAGTCAATGAGCAGTTCTTC. It yields the protein CAWSVGLVVNEQFF.

V is TRBV7-2 and J is TRBJ2-2; 8 bases are shared with TRBD2. The CDR3 consists of 16 residues. With 6 bases clipped from V and 0 bases from J, the junction kept 6 bases outside the gene matches. Per the germline V gene, CDR1 is SGHTA and CDR2 is FQGNSA. The CDR3 sequence is CASSSFSGANTGELFF. CDR3 coding DNA: TGTGCCAGCAGTTCCTTTAGCGGGGCGAACACCGGGGAGCTGTTTTTT.

The chain has TRBV19 and TRBJ1-2; the D is unclear. The CDR3 length is 15 residues. Germline-derived CDR1 and CDR2 are LNHDA and SQIVND (reference sequence). V was trimmed by 3 bases and J by 6 bases, leaving 17 bases between them. The CDR3 bases are TGTGCCAGTAGTATTGTGTTTGAGGGCATGGATGGCTACACCTTC. Translation gives CASSIVFEGMDGYTF.

This rearrangement joins TRBV29-1 to TRBJ2-3, with 9 bases lining up with TRBD2. Germline V lookup: CDR1 SQVTM, CDR2 ANQGSEA. The CDR3 is made up of 16 amino acids. The trim removed 0 bases at V and 3 bases at J, leaving 7 bases unmatched. The CDR3 bases are TGCAGCGTTGAAGACCCAGCGGGGGGCTTAACAGATACGCAGTATTTT. It codes for CSVEDPAGGLTDTQYF.

This clone appeared a single time. Relative to the germline gene, one junction end is altered; a read error may explain this. V usage is TRBV18 and J usage is TRBJ2-7, with 8 bases matching TRBD1. Germline V gene lookup returns CDR1 KGHSH and CDR2 LQKENI. CDR3 size: 15 residues. The CDR3 is CASSLRTGLNGYISF. As DNA, the CDR3 is TGTGCCAGCTCCCTAAGGACAGGGTTAAATGGGTATATCTCCTTC.

The chain employs TRBV2 and TRBJ2-7, with 8 bases that match TRBD1. Germline V lookup: CDR1 SNHLY, CDR2 FYNNEI. This CDR3 comprises 13 residues. V trimming: 7 bases; J trimming: 5 bases; junction bases outside the gene matches: 7. The CDR3 DNA reads as TGTGCCAGCAATAGGCAGGGGGCTGACGAGCAGTACTTC. This translates into CASNRQGADEQYF.

The chain is built from TRBV30 and TRBJ2-7; D might be TRBD2 (6 bases). V was shortened by 1 base and J by 8 bases, with 15 bases between the two germline ends. Germline V CDR1 and CDR2: GTSNPN, SVGIG (reference sequence). There are 13 residues in the CDR3. The CDR3: CAWSGLATAQQYF. CDR3 DNA: TGTGCCTGGAGTGGTCTAGCGACAGCGCAGCAGTACTTC.